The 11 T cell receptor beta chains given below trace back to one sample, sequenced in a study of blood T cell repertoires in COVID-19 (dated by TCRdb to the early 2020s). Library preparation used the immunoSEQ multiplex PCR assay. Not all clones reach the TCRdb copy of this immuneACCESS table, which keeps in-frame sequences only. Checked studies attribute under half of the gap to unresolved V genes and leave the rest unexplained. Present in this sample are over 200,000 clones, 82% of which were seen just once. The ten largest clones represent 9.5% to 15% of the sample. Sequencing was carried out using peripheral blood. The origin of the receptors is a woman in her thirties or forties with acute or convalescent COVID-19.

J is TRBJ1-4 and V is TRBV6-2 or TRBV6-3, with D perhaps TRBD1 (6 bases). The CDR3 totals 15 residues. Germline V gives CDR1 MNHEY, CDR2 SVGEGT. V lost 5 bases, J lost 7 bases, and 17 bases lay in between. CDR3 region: CASSLNQGMGEKLFF. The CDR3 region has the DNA TGTGCCAGCAGTCTTAACCAGGGGATGGGTGAAAAACTGTTTTTT.

The CDR3 sequence is CASSQDKGQQNTEAFF. In nucleotides, the CDR3 is TGTGCCAGCAGCCAAGATAAGGGACAGCAGAACACTGAAGCTTTCTTT. The V gene is TRBV4-2, the J gene TRBJ1-1, with 7 bases identical to TRBD1. The CDR3 has 16 amino acids. V dropped 0 bases and J dropped 1; count of bases not matched to a gene: 5. Germline CDR1 is LGHNA and CDR2 is YNFKEQ.

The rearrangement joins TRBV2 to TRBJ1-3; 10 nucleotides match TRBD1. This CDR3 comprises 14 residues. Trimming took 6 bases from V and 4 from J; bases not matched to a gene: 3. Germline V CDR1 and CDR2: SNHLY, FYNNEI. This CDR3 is CASRSGQGGNTIYF. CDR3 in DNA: TGTGCCAGCAGGTCGGGACAGGGGGGAAACACCATATATTTT.

The CDR3 bases are TGTGCCAGCAGCCATGGAGTAGATGAGCAGTTCTTC. Protein: CASSHGVDEQFF. This chain uses TRBV7-9 with TRBJ2-1; D ambiguous. The V end was cut by 5 bases, the J end by 8 bases, with 10 bases between. Germline loops: CDR1 SEHNR, CDR2 FQNEAQ (reference sequence). There are 12 residues in the CDR3.

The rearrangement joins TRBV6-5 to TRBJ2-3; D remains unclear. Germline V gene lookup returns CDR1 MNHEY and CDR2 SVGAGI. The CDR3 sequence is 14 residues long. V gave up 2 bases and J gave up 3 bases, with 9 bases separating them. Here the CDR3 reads CASSYLEDTDTQYF. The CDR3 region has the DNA TGTGCCAGCAGTTACCTAGAAGATACAGATACGCAGTATTTT.

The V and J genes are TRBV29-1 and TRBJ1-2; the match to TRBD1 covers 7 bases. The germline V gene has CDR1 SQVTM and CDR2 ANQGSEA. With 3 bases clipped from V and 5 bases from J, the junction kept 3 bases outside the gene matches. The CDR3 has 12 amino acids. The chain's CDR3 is CSVDTGDYGYTF. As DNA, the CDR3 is TGCAGCGTTGACACAGGGGATTATGGCTACACCTTC.

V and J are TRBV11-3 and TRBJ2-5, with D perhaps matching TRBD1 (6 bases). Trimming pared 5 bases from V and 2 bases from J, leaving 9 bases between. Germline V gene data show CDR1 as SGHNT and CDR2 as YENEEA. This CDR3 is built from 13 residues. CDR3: CASSVRGQETQYF. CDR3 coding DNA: TGTGCCAGCAGCGTAAGGGGGCAAGAGACCCAGTACTTC.

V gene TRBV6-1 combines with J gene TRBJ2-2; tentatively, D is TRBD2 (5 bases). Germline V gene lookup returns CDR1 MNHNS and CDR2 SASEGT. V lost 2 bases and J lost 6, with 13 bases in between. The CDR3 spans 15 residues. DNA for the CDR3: TGTGCCAGCAGTGAAAGAGGGCAGAGGGCCGGGGAGCTGTTTTTT. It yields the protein CASSERGQRAGELFF.

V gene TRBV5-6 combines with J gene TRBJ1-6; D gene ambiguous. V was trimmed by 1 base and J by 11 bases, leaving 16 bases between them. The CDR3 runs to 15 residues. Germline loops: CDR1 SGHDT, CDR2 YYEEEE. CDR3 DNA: TGTGCCAGCAGCTTGACATCTCGGGGTGATCCACCCCTCCACTTT. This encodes CASSLTSRGDPPLHF.

CDR3 in amino acids: CASSYTRQGANYGYTF. The CDR3 DNA sequence: TGTGCCAGCAGTTACACCAGACAGGGGGCTAACTATGGCTACACCTTC. The chain employs TRBV6-5 and TRBJ1-2; 9 nucleotides agree with TRBD1. This CDR3 has 16 amino acids. Trimming took 2 bases from V and 0 from J; bases not matched to a gene: 4. In germline, CDR1 is MNHEY, CDR2 SVGAGI.

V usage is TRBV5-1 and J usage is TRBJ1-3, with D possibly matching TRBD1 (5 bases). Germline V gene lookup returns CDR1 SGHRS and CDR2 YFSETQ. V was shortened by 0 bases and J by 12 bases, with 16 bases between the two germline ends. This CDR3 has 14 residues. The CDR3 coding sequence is TGCGCCAGCAGCTTGGGACAGACGAAAACAAACATATATTTT. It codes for CASSLGQTKTNIYF. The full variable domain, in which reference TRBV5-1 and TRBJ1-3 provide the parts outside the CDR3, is KAGVTQTPRYLIKTRGQQVTLSCSPISGHRSVSWYQQTPGQGLQFLFEYFSETQRNKGNFPGRFSGRQFSNSRSEMNVSTLELGDSALYLCASSLGQTKTNIYFGEGSWLTVV.